Listed here are 29 T cell receptor beta chains from one sample, sequenced in a study of shared clonotypes between healthy human individuals. CD45RO-negative, CCR7-selected cells formed the naive CD8 fraction, which excluded terminally differentiated effector memory CD45RA+ cells. The method was immunoSEQ multiplex PCR; TCRdb's version includes in-frame clones alone and lacks a portion of them. The sample consists of nearly 2 million clones, less than 95% of them appearing once. What was sequenced was naive CD8+ T cells sorted from blood. The origin of the receptors is a man aged 18 to 30 in good health.

This sequence joins TRBV13 and TRBJ2-1; the match to TRBD1 covers 7 bases. The J segment lost 4 bases and the V segment lost 0 bases, leaving 3 bases of the junction unmatched. CDR3 size: 15 residues. CDR1 is PRHDT and CDR2 is FYEKMQ in the germline V gene (reference sequence). CDR3 loop: CASSLGAGGYNEQFF. The DNA for the CDR3 is TGTGCCAGCAGCTTAGGGGCAGGGGGATACAATGAGCAGTTCTTC.

The chain is built from TRBV5-4 and TRBJ2-1, with 14 bases lining up with TRBD2. Unmatched junction bases numbered 6, after V lost 4 bases and J lost 3 bases. The germline CDR1 and CDR2 sequences are SGHNT and YYREEE (reference sequence). This CDR3 spans 17 amino acids. CDR3 in DNA: TGTGCCAGCAGCCAAGGACTAGCGGGAGGCGACTACAATGAGCAGTTCTTC. It translates to CASSQGLAGGDYNEQFF.

The chain links TRBV30 to TRBJ2-7, with 7 positions matching TRBD1. The CDR3 runs 12 residues. The J segment lost 8 bases and the V segment lost 5 bases, leaving 9 bases of the junction unmatched. Germline V lookup: CDR1 GTSNPN, CDR2 SVGIG (reference sequence). In nucleotides, the CDR3 is TGTGCCTGGGGGGAGACAGGGCAAAAGCAGTACTTC. This encodes CAWGETGQKQYF.

Details on this clone: Other DNA sequences in this sample translate to the same CDR3. The V call is TRBV4-3, the J call TRBJ2-7; D is ambiguous. Trimming took 0 bases from V and 3 from J, leaving 6 bases between them. CDR3 length: 13 amino acids. Germline CDR1 LGHNA, CDR2 YSLEER. The chain's CDR3 is CASSQDLIYEQYF. The CDR3 coding sequence is TGCGCCAGCAGCCAAGATTTGATCTACGAGCAGTACTTC.

The rearrangement joins TRBV11-1 to TRBJ1-4; D ambiguous. The CDR3 has 12 amino acids. The V and J ends lost 5 bases and 8 bases respectively, with 9 bases between them. The germline V gene has CDR1 SGHAT and CDR2 FQDESV (reference sequence). For the CDR3, the DNA is TGTGCCAGCAGCCTCACGGGGGAAAAACTGTTTTTT. Protein: CASSLTGEKLFF.

The rearrangement joins TRBV14 to TRBJ2-3; D gene ambiguous. The CDR3 runs 12 residues. With 3 bases removed from V and 2 bases from J, the gap between germline ends came to 3 bases. CDR1 and CDR2 from the germline V gene are SGHDN and FVKESK. The CDR3 DNA sequence: TGTGCCAGCAGCCATTTCACAGATACGCAGTATTTT. Translation: CASSHFTDTQYF.

This chain links TRBV27 with TRBJ2-7; the match to TRBD2 covers 10 bases. V gave up 8 bases and J gave up 3 bases; unmatched junction bases: 4. Per germline, CDR1 MNHEY and CDR2 SMNVEV (reference sequence). This CDR3 is built from 13 residues. CDR3 in amino acids: CASRTSGIYEQYF. The DNA of the CDR3 is TGTGCCAGCCGGACTAGCGGAATCTACGAGCAGTACTTC.

The CDR3 loop reads CASRAPGAPQMNTEAFF. The DNA of the CDR3 is TGTGCCAGCAGAGCCCCCGGGGCTCCGCAGATGAACACTGAAGCTTTCTTT. The chain employs TRBV11-2 and TRBJ1-1; the D gene is possibly TRBD1 (5 bases). The germline V gene has CDR1 SGHAT and CDR2 FQNNGV. The CDR3 is 17 residues long. V shed 6 bases and J shed 0 bases, with 20 bases lying between them.

This rearrangement joins TRBV18 to TRBJ2-7, with 9 bases identical to TRBD1. CDR1 is KGHSH, CDR2 LQKENI, per germline. This CDR3 has 15 residues. Trimming removed 6 bases from V and 7 bases from J; junction bases left unmatched: 13. CDR3 sequence: CASSRPGTGIREQYF. The CDR3 DNA reads TGTGCCAGCTCGAGACCCGGGACAGGGATAAGGGAGCAGTACTTC.

This chain connects TRBV6-1 to TRBJ2-3, with TRBD2 matching 9 bases. The CDR3 runs 15 residues. Germline loops: CDR1 MNHNS, CDR2 SASEGT. Trimming cost V 7 bases and J 3 bases; bases outside gene matches: 8. The CDR3 region has the DNA TGTGCCAGCACGCTAGCTAGCGGGATAACAGATACGCAGTATTTT. Translated: CASTLASGITDTQYF.

V and J are TRBV30 and TRBJ2-5; 9 bases align to TRBD2. J was trimmed by 5 bases and V by 4 bases; bases with no gene match: 14. In germline, CDR1 is GTSNPN, CDR2 SVGIG (reference sequence). This CDR3 is built from 16 residues. The CDR3 DNA reads TGTGCCTGGACCCCGGGAGGCGGGGGGGTCGCGGAGACCCAGTACTTC. It yields the protein CAWTPGGGGVAETQYF.

This chain links TRBV28 with TRBJ1-2; D gene uncertain. The CDR3 has 12 residues. Germline-derived CDR1 and CDR2 are MDHEN and SYDVKM. V shed 11 bases and J shed 8 bases, with 18 bases lying between them. The CDR3 region has the DNA TGTGCCTTTCAGCAGCAGGTCCTGGGCTACACCTTC. Protein: CAFQQQVLGYTF.

This clone came up a few times. The CDR3: CASSPTGPEQYF. CDR3 nucleotides: TGTGCCAGCTCACCGACAGGGCCCGAGCAGTACTTC. The chain recombines TRBV18 with TRBJ2-7, with TRBD1 matching 7 bases. The V gene end was trimmed by 3 bases and the J gene end by 6 bases; junction bases not matched to a gene: 2. Germline lookup yields CDR1 KGHSH and CDR2 LQKENI. The CDR3 runs 12 residues.

This clone was observed a single time. The chain combines TRBV9 with TRBJ2-5; 14 nucleotides agree with TRBD2. The CDR3 is 16 amino acids. V lost 4 bases and J lost 2; bases outside the gene matches: 4. Germline-derived CDR1 and CDR2 are SGDLS and YYNGEE. As DNA, the CDR3 is TGTGCCAGCAGCTTCGGGACTAGCGGGGGACAAGAGACCCAGTACTTC. As protein: CASSFGTSGGQETQYF. The full variable domain, completed using reference TRBV9 and TRBJ2-5, is DSGVTQTPKHLITATGQRVTLRCSPRSGDLSVYWYQQSLDQGLQFLIQYYNGEERAKGNILERFSAQQFPDLHSELNLSSLELGDSALYFCASSFGTSGGQETQYFGPGTRLLVL.

The chain links TRBV19 to TRBJ2-5; no definite D call. Germline CDR1 LNHDA, CDR2 SQIVND (reference sequence). Deletions cut 5 bases from V and 4 bases from J, with 17 bases between. The CDR3 extends over 15 amino acids. The CDR3 here is CASSRGGVLGETQYF. CDR3 DNA: TGTGCCAGTAGTCGCGGTGGGGTCTTAGGAGAGACCCAGTACTTC. The full variable domain, completed using reference TRBV19 and TRBJ2-5, is DGGITQSPKYLFRKEGQNVTLSCEQNLNHDAMYWYRQDPGQGLRLIYYSQIVNDFQKGDIAEGYSVSREKKESFPLTVTSAQKNPTAFYLCASSRGGVLGETQYFGPGTRLLVL.

This clone appeared a single time. This chain links TRBV7-9 with TRBJ1-4; D perhaps matches TRBD1 (5 bases). Trimming took 8 bases from V and 6 from J, leaving 10 bases between them. In germline, CDR1 is SEHNR, CDR2 FQNEAQ (reference sequence). CDR3 length equals 12 residues. In DNA form, the CDR3 reads TGTGCCAGCCAGCCAGGGTATGAAAAACTGTTTTTT. The encoded protein is CASQPGYEKLFF.

The chain is built from TRBV7-8 and TRBJ1-1, with D possibly being TRBD1 (5 bases). CDR1 and CDR2 (germline): SGHVS, FQNEAQ. V was shortened by 5 bases and J by 4 bases, with 8 bases between the two germline ends. The CDR3 is 12 residues long. This CDR3 is CASSPQGTEAFF. CDR3 nucleotides: TGTGCCAGCAGCCCTCAGGGCACTGAAGCTTTCTTT.

The rearrangement joins TRBV6-6 to TRBJ2-7, with D unresolved. V dropped 0 bases and J dropped 4 bases, with 16 bases sitting between them. CDR1 MNHNY and CDR2 SVGAGI come from the germline V gene (reference sequence). CDR3 length equals 16 residues. The CDR3 DNA follows: TGTGCCAGCAGTTACTCGAGCAGCGCGCCTGTGTACGAGCAGTACTTC. Amino acid sequence: CASSYSSSAPVYEQYF.

The J gene is TRBJ1-1, the V gene TRBV4-1, with a possible D match to TRBD1 (5 bases). The V and J ends lost 4 bases and 7 bases respectively, with 16 bases between them. Germline CDR1 is MGHRA and CDR2 is YSYEKL. The CDR3 spans 14 residues. As DNA, the CDR3 is TGCGCCAGCAGCCGCACAAACGGGGGTAGTGAAGCTTTCTTT. Its translation is CASSRTNGGSEAFF.

V gene TRBV29-1 combines with J gene TRBJ2-7; 8 bases align to TRBD1. Trimming removed 1 base from V and 0 bases from J; junction bases left unmatched: 14. Germline assignment: CDR1 SQVTM and CDR2 ANQGSEA. CDR3 length: 18 residues. CDR3 amino acids: CSVEGNVRGQESSYEQYF. CDR3 DNA sequence: TGCAGCGTTGAAGGAAACGTTCGGGGACAGGAAAGCTCCTACGAGCAGTACTTC.

With respect to this clone: In the same sample, other DNA sequences code for this CDR3. The CDR3 DNA reads as TGCGCCAGCAGCCCCGGAAGCACAGATACGCAGTATTTT. Protein product: CASSPGSTDTQYF. The chain recombines TRBV4-3 with TRBJ2-3; the D is unclear. CDR1 is LGHNA, CDR2 YSLEER, per germline. This CDR3 comprises 13 residues. The V and J ends lost 4 bases and 0 bases respectively, with 5 bases between them.

This clone was detected once. The chain joins TRBV7-3 to TRBJ2-2; possibly TRBD1 or TRBD2 for D (6 bases each). The germline V gene encodes CDR1 SGHTA and CDR2 FQGTGA. The CDR3 totals 18 residues. V dropped 5 bases and J dropped 0 bases, with 19 bases sitting between them. The CDR3 region has the DNA TGTGCCAGCAGCCACCCGAGGGGGGTCAGATCGAACACCGGGGAGCTGTTTTTT. It translates to CASSHPRGVRSNTGELFF. Full variable domain (rest looked up from reference TRBV7-3 and TRBJ2-2): GAGVSQTPSNKVTEKGKYVELRCDPISGHTALYWYRQSLGQGPEFLIYFQGTGAADDSGLPNDRFFAVRPEGSVSTLKIQRTERGDSAVYLCASSHPRGVRSNTGELFFGEGSRLTVL.

This clone appeared once. This rearrangement joins TRBV6-6 to TRBJ1-2; TRBD1 agrees at 9 bases. There are 15 residues in the CDR3. The germline V gene encodes CDR1 MNHNY and CDR2 SVGAGI (reference sequence). The J segment lost 7 bases and the V segment lost 8 bases, leaving 14 bases of the junction unmatched. This chain's CDR3 is CASGITGGRRGGYTF. CDR3 in DNA: TGTGCCAGCGGCATCACAGGGGGCCGACGGGGTGGCTACACCTTC.

The chain joins TRBV2 to TRBJ2-3, with 10 bases aligning to TRBD2. The CDR3 is 16 amino acids. The V gene end was trimmed by 5 bases and the J gene end by 3 bases; junction bases not matched to a gene: 8. The germline CDR1 and CDR2 sequences are SNHLY and FYNNEI. The CDR3 reads CASSPGSSGGTDTQYF. CDR3 nucleotide sequence: TGTGCCAGCAGTCCTGGGTCTAGCGGGGGAACAGATACGCAGTATTTT.

Worth noting for this clone: Different DNA sequences within this sample yield the same CDR3. The CDR3 DNA reads TGTGCCAGCTCCTTAGGGTACACTGAAGCTTTCTTT. Residues: CASSLGYTEAFF. The chain joins TRBV7-9 to TRBJ1-1; D remains unclear. Germline V lookup: CDR1 SEHNR, CDR2 FQNEAQ (reference sequence). Trimming took 8 bases from V and 3 from J, leaving 10 bases between them. The CDR3 contains 12 residues.

The chain links TRBV29-1 to TRBJ2-1; D remains ambiguous. Trimming cost V 0 bases and J 8 bases, with 8 bases left between them. The germline V gene encodes CDR1 SQVTM and CDR2 ANQGSEA. This CDR3 spans 12 amino acids. CDR3 bases: TGCAGCGTTGAAGATCGCGTAGATGAGCAGTTCTTC. It yields the protein CSVEDRVDEQFF.

This rearrangement joins TRBV6-6 to TRBJ2-7; 13 bases map to TRBD2. CDR1 is MNHNY, CDR2 SVGAGI, per germline (reference sequence). The CDR3 runs to 15 residues. Trimming took 2 bases from V and 6 from J; bases not matched to a gene: 4. Written as DNA, the CDR3 is TGTGCCAGCAGTTACCTGACTAGCGGGAGGCCCGAGCAGTACTTC. Translated: CASSYLTSGRPEQYF.

The chain has TRBV5-4 and TRBJ2-3; D remains ambiguous. CDR1 is SGHNT and CDR2 is YYREEE in the germline V gene (reference sequence). With 1 base removed from V and 2 bases from J, the gap between germline ends came to 14 bases. The CDR3 spans 16 residues. CDR3: CASSLNRDLITDTQYF. DNA of the CDR3: TGTGCCAGCAGCTTGAACAGAGACCTTATCACAGATACGCAGTATTTT. Full variable domain (remainder filled in from reference TRBV5-4 and TRBJ2-3): ETGVTQSPTHLIKTRGQQVTLRCSSQSGHNTVSWYQQALGQGPQFIFQYYREEENGRGNFPPRFSGLQFPNYSSELNVNALELDDSALYLCASSLNRDLITDTQYFGPGTRLTVL.

This clone appeared once. Additional DNA sequences in this sample encode the identical CDR3. The rearrangement joins TRBV9 to TRBJ2-5; D ambiguous. Per the germline V gene, CDR1 is SGDLS and CDR2 is YYNGEE. This CDR3 is 14 amino acids long. Trimming shortened V by 0 bases and J by 5 bases, and 11 bases separated the two germline ends. The CDR3 bases are TGTGCCAGCAGCGTAGATGGGGTCCAGGAGACCCAGTACTTC. Translating gives CASSVDGVQETQYF.